The TCR beta chain described here comes from a study of blood T cell repertoires in COVID-19. Across the study: Donors in the United States, Italy and Spain gave samples during acute or convalescent COVID-19.

With 6 bases clipped from V and 6 bases from J, the junction kept 9 bases outside the gene matches. The CDR3 consists of 14 residues. In germline, CDR1 is SNHLY, CDR2 FYNNEI. Clones were sequenced by immunoSEQ multiplex PCR, and TCRdb holds only the in-frame ones, with some missing. The table shows 350,000 to 400,000 clones, with approximately 89% occurring only once. Researchers sorted participants into cohorts using their self-reported clinical history. Input material: PBMCs or T cells enriched from blood (not recorded which). J is TRBJ1-1 and V is TRBV2; 8 nucleotides agree with TRBD1. This TCR came from a woman aged 30 to 39 who had recovered from COVID-19. The CDR3 sequence: CASRPGGGFAEAFF. For the CDR3, the DNA is TGTGCCAGCAGGCCAGGGGGCGGTTTCGCTGAAGCTTTCTTT.